This section outlines one TCR beta chain sequence together with its context. Its antigen is still unknown. TCRdb's copy holds only in-frame clones and misses some; the assay was immunoSEQ multiplex PCR. The sample yields approximately 52,000 clones, more than 75% seen once. This entry belongs to a study of a mutant IDH1 vaccine in newly diagnosed glioma. At the level of the study: Participants attended visit V12, the safety follow-up, at week 35, and then attended visit V13 at week 47.

The time point denotes: week 47, end of study. What each vaccine dose contained was 300 ug of mutant IDH1 20-mer peptide, accompanied by topical imiquimod. Germline V CDR1 and CDR2: MNHEY, SVGAGI. The V gene lost 6 bases and the J gene lost 2 bases, with 10 bases spanning the gap. The length of the CDR3 is 13 residues. V and J are TRBV6-5 and TRBJ1-2; D gene ambiguous. This TCR was recovered from a woman aged 40 to 55 with glioma. Some clones in this sample may be carry-over from other donors' samples. This specimen consisted of PBMCs, obtained from a glioma patient whose treatment included an IDH1 peptide vaccine. CDR3 sequence reads: CASRLHNNYGYTF. As DNA, the CDR3 is TGTGCCAGCAGACTACACAACAACTATGGCTACACCTTC.